These 23 T cell receptor beta chains share one sample of origin, sequenced in a study of blood T cell repertoires in COVID-19. Using immunoSEQ multiplex PCR, the repertoire was profiled, and TCRdb retains in-frame clones only, with some absent. The sample lists 150,000 to 200,000 clones, 88% occurring once. Specimen: PBMCs or T cells enriched from blood (not recorded which). All receptors come from a woman in her late teens or twenties who had recovered from COVID-19.

The CDR3 DNA reads as TGTGCCAGCAGCTTACTCAGGAGGGGTGAAAAACTGTTTTTT. Translated: CASSLLRRGEKLFF. The chain has TRBV7-2 and TRBJ1-4, with D possibly TRBD1 on 5 matching bases. Per germline, CDR1 SGHTA and CDR2 FQGNSA. V was cut by 2 bases and J by 7 bases, with 11 bases left in between. The CDR3 runs to 14 residues.

The V gene is TRBV28, the J gene TRBJ1-1; 8 bases align to TRBD1. CDR3 length equals 14 residues. Unmatched junction bases numbered 6, after V lost 4 bases and J lost 5 bases. CDR1 MDHEN and CDR2 SYDVKM come from the germline V gene. The CDR3 here is CASSYRGGRTEAFF. DNA of the CDR3: TGTGCCAGCAGTTACAGGGGGGGGAGGACTGAAGCTTTCTTT.

The J gene is TRBJ1-3, the V gene TRBV7-9; TRBD1 matches 10 bases. The germline gives CDR1 SEHNR, CDR2 FQNEAQ (reference sequence). Trimming took 2 bases from V and 4 from J; bases not matched to a gene: 8. CDR3 size: 17 residues. The CDR3 loop is CASSLPTGGAFGNTIYF. Written as DNA, the CDR3 is TGTGCCAGCAGCTTACCGACAGGGGGCGCGTTCGGAAACACCATATATTTT.

The V gene is TRBV4-1, the J gene TRBJ2-7; 14 bases fit TRBD2. V was pared by 0 bases and J by 9 bases, with 13 bases of the junction left unmatched. In germline, CDR1 is MGHRA, CDR2 YSYEKL. This CDR3 region has 18 residues. Here the CDR3 reads CASSQEEQGLAGAFTQYF. The CDR3 nucleotides are TGCGCCAGCAGCCAAGAGGAACAGGGACTAGCGGGGGCCTTTACGCAGTACTTC.

The CDR3 loop reads CASSQGRSGSGGAYEQYF. The CDR3 DNA reads as TGTGCCAGCAGCCAAGGTAGGTCTGGTAGCGGGGGAGCCTACGAGCAGTACTTC. The chain recombines TRBV3-1 (or the pseudogene TRBV3-2) with TRBJ2-7, with 9 bases that match TRBD2. The CDR3 covers 18 residues. Germline CDR1 is LGHDT and CDR2 is YNNKEL (reference sequence). V dropped 1 base and J dropped 2; count of bases not matched to a gene: 12.

This chain uses TRBV5-6 with TRBJ1-6; the match to TRBD1 covers 9 bases. Unmatched junction bases numbered 9, after V lost 4 bases and J lost 10 bases. Germline CDR1 and CDR2: SGHDT and YYEEEE. The CDR3 totals 15 residues. CDR3 protein: CASSPLTGGRSPLHF. The DNA of the CDR3 is TGTGCCAGCAGCCCACTGACAGGGGGACGATCACCCCTCCACTTT.

The rearrangement uses TRBV10-2 and TRBJ2-7; D remains ambiguous. Germline-derived CDR1 and CDR2 are WSHSY and SAAADI. This CDR3 contains 12 residues. Between the trimmed V and J ends, which lost 2 bases and 2 bases, there was a span of 4 bases. The CDR3 region is CASSEGPYEQYF. Here the CDR3 DNA reads TGCGCCAGCAGTGAGGGCCCCTACGAGCAGTACTTC.

The rearrangement links TRBV18 to TRBJ1-1, with 10 bases identical to TRBD1. V gave up 2 bases and J gave up 8 bases; unmatched junction bases: 8. The germline gives CDR1 KGHSH, CDR2 LQKENI. The CDR3 totals 15 residues. The CDR3 is CASSPGQGGLNEAFF. In nucleotides, the CDR3 is TGTGCCAGCTCACCAGGACAGGGGGGTCTAAACGAAGCTTTCTTT.

The chain joins TRBV6-2 or TRBV6-3 to TRBJ2-7; 10 nucleotides line up with TRBD2. The germline gives CDR1 MNHEY, CDR2 SVGEGT. The trim removed 2 bases at V and 4 bases at J, leaving 5 bases unmatched. This CDR3 is built from 15 residues. CDR3 region: CASSYVLAGQYEQYF. Written as DNA, the CDR3 is TGTGCCAGCAGTTACGTACTAGCGGGACAGTACGAGCAGTACTTC.

A note on this clone: Other nucleotide sequences in the sample specify the same CDR3. V and J are TRBV12-3 or TRBV12-4 and TRBJ1-2; D is uncertain. This CDR3 contains 13 residues. Trimming took 3 bases from V and 4 from J, leaving 9 bases between them. In nucleotides, the CDR3 is TGTGCCAGCAGTTTTGGAGAAAGCTATGGCTACACCTTC. This codes for CASSFGESYGYTF.

The chain links TRBV5-6 to TRBJ2-3; TRBD2 matches at 13 bases. The CDR3 is 12 residues long. Trimming at V came to 1 base and at J to 13 bases, leaving 0 bases not matched to a gene. Per the germline V gene, CDR1 is SGHDT and CDR2 is YYEEEE. CDR3 sequence (DNA): TGTGCCAGCAGCTTGACTAGCGGGGGGGAGTATTTT. As protein: CASSLTSGGEYF.

The chain couples TRBV28 to TRBJ2-7, with a tentative D call TRBD1 (5 bases). V shed 3 bases and J shed 2 bases, with 11 bases lying between them. The CDR3 has 14 residues. Germline CDR1 MDHEN, CDR2 SYDVKM. CDR3 amino acids: CASSLHRTPYEQYF. The CDR3 DNA follows: TGTGCCAGCAGTTTGCACAGGACCCCCTACGAGCAGTACTTC.

Notes on this clone: Other nucleotide sequences in the sample specify the same CDR3. V and J are TRBV5-1 and TRBJ1-4, with TRBD1 matching over 8 bases. This CDR3 is 17 amino acids long. J gave up 3 bases and V 4 bases, and 11 bases lay outside the gene matches. Germline values: CDR1 SGHRS, CDR2 YFSETQ. As DNA, the CDR3 is TGCGCCAGCAGCCTACGGCAGGGGGCGCGGGCTAATGAAAAACTGTTTTTT. This codes for CASSLRQGARANEKLFF.

The chain couples TRBV20-1 to TRBJ1-2, with D hard to call. Germline assignment: CDR1 DFQATT and CDR2 SNEGSKA (reference sequence). The CDR3 extends over 11 amino acids. CDR3 in amino acids: CSLLEGSGYTF. CDR3 bases: TGCAGCTTACTGGAGGGCAGTGGCTACACCTTC.

This clone appeared once. Other DNA sequences from this sample encode an identical CDR3 as well. CDR3 in amino acids: CASSPTGGYGYTF. The CDR3 DNA sequence: TGTGCCAGCTCACCCACAGGTGGCTATGGCTACACCTTC. The chain combines TRBV18 with TRBJ1-2; possible D gene TRBD1, 5 bases. Germline CDR1 and CDR2: KGHSH and LQKENI. The CDR3 runs to 13 residues. With 3 bases removed from V and 4 bases from J, the gap between germline ends came to 9 bases. Combining the CDR3 with reference TRBV18 and TRBJ1-2 gives the whole variable domain NAGVMQNPRHLVRRRGQEARLRCSPMKGHSHVYWYRQLPEEGLKFMVYLQKENIIDESGMPKERFSAEFPKEGPSILRIQQVVRGDSAAYFCASSPTGGYGYTFGSGTRLTVV.

The chain joins TRBV3-1 (or the pseudogene TRBV3-2) to TRBJ2-7; possible D gene TRBD1, 7 bases. The germline V gene has CDR1 LGHDT and CDR2 YNNKEL (reference sequence). V gave up 3 bases and J gave up 3 bases, with 12 bases separating them. This CDR3 comprises 14 residues. In DNA, the CDR3 is TGTGCCAGCAGCCAGCAGGGGGAGGACTACGAGCAGTACTTC. Its translation is CASSQQGEDYEQYF.

V usage is TRBV5-1 and J usage is TRBJ1-1; D is ambiguous. Germline V lookup: CDR1 SGHRS, CDR2 YFSETQ. V dropped 4 bases and J dropped 5 bases, with 18 bases sitting between them. The CDR3 spans 15 residues. The CDR3 here is CASSKRALGGTEAFF. The CDR3 DNA follows: TGCGCCAGCAGCAAGCGGGCCCTCGGCGGGACTGAAGCTTTCTTT.

The V call is TRBV6-4, the J call TRBJ2-1, with a tentative D call TRBD2 (6 bases). The CDR3 contains 14 residues. Deletions cut 6 bases from V and 12 bases from J, with 21 bases between. CDR1 MRHNA and CDR2 SNTAGT come from the germline V gene. CDR3 DNA: TGTGCCAGCAGCCGGGACTCCAATTCGGGTGGGCAGTTCTTC. Its protein product is CASSRDSNSGGQFF.

The V gene is TRBV28, the J gene TRBJ1-2; TRBD1 matches 9 bases. Looked up from germline, CDR1 is MDHEN and CDR2 is SYDVKM. V lost 2 bases to trimming and J lost 2 bases; unmatched junction nucleotides: 3. There are 15 residues in the CDR3. The CDR3 loop is CASSLAGTGNYGYTF. The CDR3, as DNA: TGTGCCAGCAGTTTAGCCGGGACAGGGAACTATGGCTACACCTTC.

Only one count was recorded for this clone. V gene TRBV7-2 combines with J gene TRBJ2-3, with 8 bases matching TRBD2. J gave up 2 bases and V 3 bases, and 7 bases lay outside the gene matches. The CDR3 runs to 16 residues. CDR1 is SGHTA and CDR2 is FQGNSA in the germline V gene. The CDR3 spells CASSLSSGAVTDTQYF. In nucleotides, the CDR3 is TGTGCCAGCAGCTTGAGTAGCGGGGCGGTCACAGATACGCAGTATTTT.

The CDR3 DNA reads TGTGCCAGCAGTGCAGTCGGGATCGGGGAGCTGTTTTTT. This translates into CASSAVGIGELFF. V is TRBV27 and J is TRBJ2-2; possibly TRBD2 for D (5 bases). Trimming cost V 5 bases and J 7 bases, with 11 bases left between them. The CDR3 is 13 amino acids. CDR1 MNHEY and CDR2 SMNVEV come from the germline V gene (reference sequence).

The chain is built from TRBV30 and TRBJ1-1; 8 bases align to TRBD1. The CDR3 sequence is 14 residues long. V was pared by 3 bases and J by 5 bases, with 8 bases of the junction left unmatched. Germline V gene data show CDR1 as GTSNPN and CDR2 as SVGIG (reference sequence). The CDR3 DNA is TGTGCCTGGAGAGTCGGACAGGGCATGACTGAAGCTTTCTTT. The encoded protein is CAWRVGQGMTEAFF.

The chain combines TRBV5-1 with TRBJ2-1; possible D gene TRBD2, 6 bases. Looked up from germline, CDR1 is SGHRS and CDR2 is YFSETQ. This CDR3 comprises 14 residues. The V end was cut by 4 bases, the J end by 9 bases, with 17 bases between. The CDR3 sequence: CASSPQTSSSEQFF. The CDR3 bases are TGCGCCAGCAGCCCGCAGACTAGTTCTAGTGAGCAGTTCTTC.